The rows below give T cell receptor beta chains drawn from one sample of a study of blood T cell repertoires in COVID-19. Profiling relied on immunoSEQ multiplex PCR, and the TCRdb table lists in-frame clones only, not all of them. This sample yields some 350,000 clones, of which roughly nine tenths are seen a single time; about 3% belongs to the top ten. The specimen sequenced was PBMCs or T cells enriched from blood (not recorded which). The receptors here all came from a woman in her 30s who had recovered from COVID-19. Each CDR3 is given with its conserved first and last residue. The D gene is left open where the match is weak. Clone size appears in some rows only: once, few, many, or a class for an expanded clone.

>NA|TRBJ1-1|TRBV18|NA
CASSSNRDVGEAFF
TGTGCCAGCTCATCTAACAGGGATGTGGGTGAAGCTTTCTTT
>TRBD1|TRBJ1-6|TRBV28|NA
CATHGDSGYSPLHF
TGTGCCACCCATGGGGACAGCGGTTATTCACCCCTCCACTTT
>NA|TRBJ1-2|TRBV10-3|NA
CAISEQGSYTF
TGTGCCATCAGTGAACAGGGAAGCTACACCTTC
>TRBD2|TRBJ2-3|TRBV9|NA
CASSVAAGGPDTQYF
TGTGCCAGCAGCGTAGCGGCGGGGGGGCCAGATACGCAGTATTTT
>NA|TRBJ1-1|TRBV29-1|NA
CSAFSGVNTEAFF
TGCAGCGCTTTCTCAGGTGTGAACACTGAAGCTTTCTTT
>TRBD2|TRBJ2-7|TRBV4-2|NA
CASSQGVTSGYEQYF
TGTGCCAGCAGCCAAGGGGTGACTAGCGGCTACGAGCAGTACTTC
>TRBD1|TRBJ1-2|TRBV28|NA
CASSLLGQEDLNYGYTF
TGTGCCAGCAGTTTACTGGGACAGGAGGATCTTAACTATGGCTACACCTTC
>NA|TRBJ1-4|TRBV7-2|NA
CASSLDSQGWEKLFF
TGTGCCAGCAGCTTAGATTCGCAGGGATGGGAAAAACTGTTTTTT
>NA|TRBJ1-5|TRBV7-8|NA
CASSGLPDQPQHF
TGTGCCAGCAGCGGACTACCGGATCAGCCCCAGCATTTT
>TRBD2|TRBJ2-7|TRBV19|few
CASSRRGLAGLRPNEQYF
TGTGCCAGTAGCAGACGGGGACTAGCGGGGCTCCGTCCCAACGAGCAGTACTTC
>TRBD1|TRBJ1-5|TRBV11-2|NA
CASSFWDRGFMQPQHF
TGTGCCAGCAGCTTCTGGGACAGGGGTTTCATGCAGCCCCAGCATTTT
>TRBD2|TRBJ2-1|TRBV5-4|NA
CASSLNGGNEQFF
TGTGCCAGCAGCTTGAACGGGGGGAATGAGCAGTTCTTC
>NA|TRBJ1-1|TRBV24-1|few
CATGVLNTEAFF
TGTGCCACAGGGGTGCTAAACACTGAAGCTTTCTTT
>TRBD2|TRBJ2-7|TRBV27|NA
CASSFRLSREGLPYEQYF
TGTGCCAGCAGTTTCAGACTCTCGCGGGAGGGCCTCCCCTACGAGCAGTACTTC
>NA|TRBJ2-6|TRBV7-9|NA
CASKTGSGANVLTF
TGTGCCAGCAAAACAGGCTCTGGGGCCAACGTCCTGACTTTC
>TRBD2|TRBJ2-1|TRBV5-1|NA
CASTSGLAGEHRFF
TGCGCCAGCACGAGCGGACTAGCGGGAGAACATAGGTTCTTC